The sequence of this TCR beta chain was determined in a study of identical twins. In its sample, this clonotype was seen a few times. The J segment lost 3 bases and the V segment lost 4 bases, leaving 3 bases of the junction unmatched. The CDR3 is 16 amino acids. CDR1 SGHTS and CDR2 YDEGEE come from the germline V gene. Each CDR3 protein gets one entry after TCRdb re-called the 5' RACE reads with MiXCR. The sample contains 600,000 to 850,000 distinct CDR3 sequences, 18% of which appear only once. The sample also formed part of further work on T cells expressing NK-cell markers. As reported in that work: Seropositivity for HCMV was found in seven of the eight sequenced donors, with one seronegative. Also leading the CD3+CD56-NKG2C+ fraction in a few donors were these clonotypes.

Source material: PBMCs. This TCR was recovered from a woman aged 18-35 years in good health. The chain is built from TRBV5-8 and TRBJ2-1, with 14 positions matching TRBD2. DNA of the CDR3: TGTGCCAGCAGCGCCGGACTAGCGGGAGGCTACAATGAGCAGTTCTTC. Its protein product is CASSAGLAGGYNEQFF. The variable domain in full, with the rest retrieved from reference TRBV5-8 and TRBJ2-1, is EAGVTQSPTHLIKTRGQQATLRCSPISGHTSVYWYQQALGLGLQFLLWYDEGEERNRGNFPPRFSGRQFPNYSSELNVNALELEDSALYLCASSAGLAGGYNEQFFGPGTRLTVL.